This T cell receptor (beta chain) originates from a study of beta chain features in type 1 diabetes. Regarding the study as a whole: Significant though moderate, a shortening of TCRB CDR3s appeared in all four CD4+ subsets of Type 1 diabetes patients. Type 1 diabetes patients showed fewer insertions and more deletions at VDJ junctions.

Each of the sorted populations had a purity greater than 98%. The entirety of the isolated RNA underwent reverse transcription, so expressed TCRB transcripts were sequenced. There were 3 million to 4 million reads on average in the naive, central memory and regulatory T cell samples. Profiling relied on immunoSEQ multiplex PCR, and the TCRdb table lists in-frame clones only, not all of them. The sample records 150,000 to 200,000 clones, over 6% being singletons. About this clone: Its antigen is still unknown.

Deletions cut 4 bases from V and 7 bases from J, with 13 bases between. The germline CDR1 and CDR2 sequences are MNHEY and SMNVEV (reference sequence). The CDR3 length is 14 residues. Specimen: central memory CD4+ T cells from blood. The gene calls are TRBV27 and TRBJ2-2; tentative D call: TRBD2 (6 bases). This TCR was sampled from a man between 18 and 35 years old with type 1 diabetes. The CDR3 is CASSSTGLLGELFF. The CDR3 DNA reads TGTGCCAGCAGTTCAACCGGACTACTCGGGGAGCTGTTTTTT.